The present TCR beta chain was sequenced within a study of shared clonotypes between healthy human individuals. Trimming cost V 0 bases and J 2 bases; bases outside gene matches: 6. The CDR3 loop spans 16 amino acids. Looked up from germline, CDR1 is SGHRS and CDR2 is YFSETQ. Study-level points and caveats: Blood was the sole source, and tissue repertoires probably differ.

Note on this clone: The target antigen is unknown.

Repertoires were generated with immunoSEQ multiplex PCR, while TCRdb's copy carries only in-frame clones and drops some. This sample has about 2 million clones, with over 85% found just once. Positively selected for CCR7, the CD45RO-negative cells used as naive CD8 cells excluded terminally differentiated effector memory CD45RA+ cells. The sample comprised naive CD8+ T cells sorted from blood. The receptor was isolated from a man between 18 and 29 years old in good health. The rearrangement uses TRBV5-1 and TRBJ2-3, with 7 bases fitting TRBD1. CDR3 DNA sequence: TGCGCCAGCAGCTTGGTAGGGGGCCGGGCCACAGATACGCAGTATTTT. This sequence encodes CASSLVGGRATDTQYF.